These 23 T cell receptor beta chains originate from one sample sequenced in a study of patients and donors after allogeneic stem cell transplantation. TCRdb itself ran the RT-PCR reads through MiXCR, one entry per CDR3 protein. The repertoire holds some 10,000 distinct CDR3 sequences, with 3% to 4.5% as singletons. Sequencing used blood, either unsorted or a sorted T cell fraction (not recorded which). The receptors come from a human donor who was either an allogeneic HSCT recipient or a stem cell or donor lymphocyte infusion donor (not recorded which). It is not recorded whose cells these are; they may come from a transplant donor.

This clonotype came up many times. This sequence joins TRBV28 and TRBJ2-3; D assignment may be TRBD1 or TRBD2 (5 bases each). Trimming took off 1 base at V and 5 bases at J, with 10 bases between the two ends. This CDR3 has 14 residues. Germline loops: CDR1 MDHEN, CDR2 SYDVKM. The CDR3: CASSLSKRGDTQYF. The CDR3 region has the DNA TGTGCCAGCAGTTTATCGAAGAGGGGAGATACGCAGTATTTT.

This clonotype was seen at least ten times. J is TRBJ2-7 and V is TRBV7-9, with TRBD2 identical over 8 bases. The CDR3 consists of 16 residues. With V trimmed by 4 bases and J by 3 bases, 11 bases remained unmatched. The germline gives CDR1 SEHNR, CDR2 FQNEAQ (reference sequence). CDR3 sequence (DNA): TGTGCCAGCAGCTCCACTCCGGGACTAGGACACTACGAGCAGTACTTC. Translating it yields CASSSTPGLGHYEQYF.

This clonotype was counted ten times or more. The rearrangement uses TRBV7-3 and TRBJ2-7, with no clear D. The germline V gene encodes CDR1 SGHTA and CDR2 FQGTGA. This CDR3 is 12 amino acids long. V lost 1 base and J 7 bases, leaving 8 bases between the germline ends. The CDR3 reads CASSLKVGEQYF. In nucleotides, the CDR3 is TGTGCCAGCAGCTTAAAGGTGGGAGAGCAGTACTTC.

This clonotype showed up many times. The genes are TRBV12-3 or TRBV12-4 and TRBJ2-7, with D tentatively TRBD2 (5 bases). This CDR3 has 11 amino acids. Trimming pared 8 bases from V and 6 bases from J, leaving 11 bases between. The CDR3 protein is CASRGLSEQYF. The CDR3 nucleotides are TGTGCCAGCCGAGGGCTGTCCGAGCAGTACTTC.

This clonotype was seen ten or more times. The chain couples TRBV28 to TRBJ2-5; possibly TRBD1 for D (5 bases). The CDR3 loop spans 12 amino acids. Germline-derived CDR1 and CDR2 are MDHEN and SYDVKM. V lost 6 bases and J 2 bases, leaving 7 bases between the germline ends. The CDR3 spells CASRGRQETQYF. Written as DNA, the CDR3 is TGTGCCAGCAGGGGGCGGCAAGAGACCCAGTACTTC. Supplemented by reference TRBV28 and TRBJ2-5, the full variable domain reads DVKVTQSSRYLVKRTGEKVFLECVQDMDHENMFWYRQDPGLGLRLIYFSYDVKMKEKGDIPEGYSVSREKKERFSLILESASTNQTSMYLCASRGRQETQYFGPGTRLLVL.

This clonotype was picked up many times. This chain links TRBV10-3 with TRBJ2-5, with 14 bases lining up with TRBD2. J gave up 4 bases and V 3 bases, and 4 bases lay outside the gene matches. Looked up from germline, CDR1 is ENHRY and CDR2 is SYGVKD. The CDR3 consists of 16 residues. CDR3 protein: CAISDGGLAGVETQYF. Written as DNA, the CDR3 is TGTGCCATCAGTGATGGGGGACTAGCGGGAGTAGAGACCCAGTACTTC.

This clonotype has ten or more counts. The genes are TRBV5-1 and TRBJ1-3; D gene ambiguous. The CDR3 is 13 amino acids. V shed 4 bases and J shed 0 bases, with 5 bases lying between them. In germline, CDR1 is SGHRS, CDR2 YFSETQ. Here the CDR3 reads CASSDPSGNTIYF. In DNA form, the CDR3 reads TGCGCCAGCAGCGACCCCTCTGGAAACACCATATATTTT.

This clonotype was recorded many times. This chain connects TRBV27 to TRBJ1-1; 9 nucleotides align to TRBD1. The CDR3 runs 17 residues. Trimming took 6 bases from V and 0 from J; bases not matched to a gene: 11. Germline V gene data show CDR1 as MNHEY and CDR2 as SMNVEV (reference sequence). CDR3 nucleotides: TGTGCCAGCAGACCCGGGACAGGGACGGGTTTGAACACTGAAGCTTTCTTT. Amino acids: CASRPGTGTGLNTEAFF.

This clonotype occurred a few times. This sequence joins TRBV6-1 and TRBJ2-3, with 10 positions matching TRBD2. Trimming at V came to 6 bases and at J to 5 bases, leaving 8 bases not matched to a gene. The CDR3 runs to 15 residues. The germline V gene has CDR1 MNHNS and CDR2 SASEGT. CDR3 DNA sequence: TGTGCCAGCAGGGCCCTAGCGGGAGAAAAAGATACGCAGTATTTT. It codes for CASRALAGEKDTQYF.

This clonotype was observed many times. The chain links TRBV5-4 to TRBJ2-7; TRBD2 matches at 9 bases. Trimming cost V 0 bases and J 3 bases; bases outside gene matches: 10. The CDR3 runs to 17 residues. CDR1 is SGHNT, CDR2 YYREEE, per germline (reference sequence). CDR3 in DNA: TGTGCCAGCAGCTTGGGTGGTAGCGGGAGCGGCCGCTACGAGCAGTACTTC. It translates to CASSLGGSGSGRYEQYF.

As DNA, the CDR3 is TGTGCCACCAGTGACACACAGGGGAACACTGAAGCTTTCTTT. Its protein product is CATSDTQGNTEAFF. This chain links TRBV24-1 with TRBJ1-1; D perhaps matches TRBD1 (6 bases). Germline V gene data show CDR1 as KGHDR and CDR2 as SFDVKD. CDR3 length: 14 residues. V was cut by 4 bases and J by 1 base, with 9 bases left in between.

This clonotype occurred many times. The rearrangement uses TRBV6-5 and TRBJ2-2; TRBD2 aligns across 9 bases. This CDR3 comprises 13 residues. Losses at the gene ends were 5 bases for V and 6 bases for J; bases not matched to a gene: 1. Germline values: CDR1 MNHEY, CDR2 SVGAGI. The DNA of the CDR3 is TGTGCCAGCAGTAGACTAGCGGCCGGGGAGCTGTTTTTT. Residues: CASSRLAAGELFF.

By share, this clonotype ranks as large. The chain is built from TRBV5-1 and TRBJ2-7, with TRBD2 as a possible D gene (5 bases). Trimming took 2 bases from V and 1 from J, leaving 10 bases between them. The length of the CDR3 is 14 residues. The V gene's germline CDR1 is SGHRS and CDR2 YFSETQ. CDR3 residues: CASSLPDSSYEQYF. CDR3 sequence (DNA): TGCGCCAGCAGCTTACCGGACTCGTCCTACGAGCAGTACTTC.

This clonotype is labeled as medium-sized. The V call is TRBV12-3 or TRBV12-4, the J call TRBJ1-2, with D possibly TRBD1 on 5 matching bases. This CDR3 region has 14 residues. V dropped 3 bases and J dropped 3 bases, with 11 bases sitting between them. CDR3 nucleotide sequence: TGTGCCAGCAGTTTGTGGGGCAGGGACTATGGCTACACCTTC. Residues: CASSLWGRDYGYTF.

This clonotype was detected many times. The rearrangement uses TRBV5-1 and TRBJ2-7; TRBD1 matches 9 bases. V shed 0 bases and J 7 bases; nucleotides not matched to a gene: 11. This CDR3 region has 16 residues. Germline lookup yields CDR1 SGHRS and CDR2 YFSETQ. The CDR3 protein is CASSLALQGATGEQYF. The CDR3 DNA is TGCGCCAGCAGCTTGGCCTTACAGGGGGCCACCGGGGAGCAGTACTTC. Complete variable domain (other parts from reference TRBV5-1 and TRBJ2-7): KAGVTQTPRYLIKTRGQQVTLSCSPISGHRSVSWYQQTPGQGLQFLFEYFSETQRNKGNFPGRFSGRQFSNSRSEMNVSTLELGDSALYLCASSLALQGATGEQYFGPGTRLTVT.

This clonotype was seen at least ten times. The rearrangement links TRBV6-5 to TRBJ2-7, with 7 bases that match TRBD2. The V and J ends lost 6 bases and 0 bases, in that order; junction bases with no gene match: 8. CDR3 length: 15 residues. Germline CDR1 is MNHEY and CDR2 is SVGAGI. The CDR3, as DNA: TGTGCCAGCAGACCTAGCGGCCATTTCTCCTACGAGCAGTACTTC. It is translated as CASRPSGHFSYEQYF.

Judged by abundance, this clonotype is medium-sized (0.01 to 0.1%). The chain is built from TRBV4-2 and TRBJ2-3; D not resolved. V gave up 1 base and J gave up 5 bases, with 7 bases separating them. The germline V gene encodes CDR1 LGHNA and CDR2 YNFKEQ. The CDR3 has 13 residues. In DNA, the CDR3 is TGTGCCAGCAGCCAAGCTTCTGTAGATACGCAGTATTTT. As protein: CASSQASVDTQYF.

The sample holds many counts of this clonotype. The chain joins TRBV3-1 to TRBJ2-5; a weak D match, TRBD2 (6 bases). Trimming removed 0 bases from V and 3 bases from J, with 20 bases in between. CDR3 size: 18 residues. CDR1 is LGHDT and CDR2 is YNNKEL in the germline V gene (reference sequence). Here the CDR3 reads CASSQEGRWGSGKETQYF. CDR3 sequence (DNA): TGTGCCAGCAGCCAAGAGGGGAGGTGGGGGAGTGGAAAAGAGACCCAGTACTTC.

By its share, this clonotype is medium-sized. The V gene is TRBV5-1, the J gene TRBJ1-2, with 7 nucleotides matching TRBD1. The V gene end was trimmed by 5 bases and the J gene end by 6 bases; junction bases not matched to a gene: 7. Germline CDR1 and CDR2: SGHRS and YFSETQ. The CDR3 covers 13 residues. In DNA, the CDR3 is TGCGCCAGCAGAGCGACAGGGCGGAATGGCTACACCTTC. It is translated as CASRATGRNGYTF.

This clonotype qualifies as medium-sized (0.01 to 0.1%). The gene calls are TRBV12-3 or TRBV12-4 and TRBJ1-5; 10 nucleotides align to TRBD1. The CDR3 length is 15 residues. Germline trimming cut 7 bases from V and 4 bases from J; bases unmatched to any gene: 7. The CDR3 here is CASTVGTGVNQPQHF. The DNA of the CDR3 is TGTGCCAGCACCGTCGGGACAGGGGTGAATCAGCCCCAGCATTTT.

By share of the sample, this clonotype is medium-sized. The V and J genes are TRBV7-8 and TRBJ2-4; D ambiguous. V lost 1 base and J 1 base, leaving 8 bases between the germline ends. CDR1 and CDR2 from the germline V gene are SGHVS and FQNEAQ. The CDR3 is made up of 15 amino acids. Written as DNA, the CDR3 is TGTGCCAGCAGCTTAGTTGGCTCGGCCAAAAACATTCAGTACTTC. This translates into CASSLVGSAKNIQYF.

This clonotype was seen ten or more times. The J gene is TRBJ2-3, the V gene TRBV28; 7 bases are a match to TRBD2. The CDR3 length is 15 residues. V lost 6 bases, J lost 2 bases, and 8 bases stayed unmatched. Germline V CDR1 and CDR2: MDHEN, SYDVKM. The chain's CDR3 is CASRLWEGPTDTQYF. The CDR3 DNA is TGTGCCAGCAGGTTGTGGGAGGGACCCACAGATACGCAGTATTTT.

This clonotype was seen many times. The V and J genes are TRBV6-2 or TRBV6-3 and TRBJ1-5; 10 bases align to TRBD1. V lost 0 bases to trimming and J lost 6 bases; unmatched junction nucleotides: 2. CDR1 is MNHEY and CDR2 is SVGEGT in the germline V gene. CDR3 length: 15 residues. CDR3 loop: CASSYSTGGSQPQHF. The CDR3 bases are TGTGCCAGCAGTTACTCGACAGGGGGCAGTCAGCCCCAGCATTTT.